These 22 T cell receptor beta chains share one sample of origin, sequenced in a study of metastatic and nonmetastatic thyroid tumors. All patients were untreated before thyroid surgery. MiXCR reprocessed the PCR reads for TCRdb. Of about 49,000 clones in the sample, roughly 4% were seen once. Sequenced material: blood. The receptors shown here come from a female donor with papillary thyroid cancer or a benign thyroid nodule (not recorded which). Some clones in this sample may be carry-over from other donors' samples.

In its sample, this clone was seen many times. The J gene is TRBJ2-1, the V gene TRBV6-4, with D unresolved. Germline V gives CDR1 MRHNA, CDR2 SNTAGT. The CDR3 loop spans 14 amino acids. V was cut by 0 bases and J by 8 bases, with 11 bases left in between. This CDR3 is CASSDSGQGHEQFF. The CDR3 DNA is TGTGCCAGCAGTGACTCGGGTCAAGGACATGAGCAGTTCTTC.

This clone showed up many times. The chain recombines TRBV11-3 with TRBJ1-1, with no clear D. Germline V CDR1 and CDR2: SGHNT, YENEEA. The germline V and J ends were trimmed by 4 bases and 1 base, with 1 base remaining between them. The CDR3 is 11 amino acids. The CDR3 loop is CASSWNTEAFF. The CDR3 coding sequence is TGTGCCAGCAGCTGGAACACTGAAGCTTTCTTT.

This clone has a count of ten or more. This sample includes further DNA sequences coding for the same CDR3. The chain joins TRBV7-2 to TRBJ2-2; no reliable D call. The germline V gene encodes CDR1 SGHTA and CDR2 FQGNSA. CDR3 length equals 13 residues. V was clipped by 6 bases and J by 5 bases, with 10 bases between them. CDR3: CASRPTSTGELFF. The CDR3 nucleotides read TGTGCCAGCAGGCCGACCTCAACCGGGGAGCTGTTTTTT. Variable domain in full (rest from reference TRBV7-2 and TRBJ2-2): GAGVSQSPSNKVTEKGKDVELRCDPISGHTALYWYRQSLGQGLEFLIYFQGNSAPDKSGLPSDRFSAERTGGSVSTLTIQRTQQEDSAVYLCASRPTSTGELFFGEGSRLTVL.

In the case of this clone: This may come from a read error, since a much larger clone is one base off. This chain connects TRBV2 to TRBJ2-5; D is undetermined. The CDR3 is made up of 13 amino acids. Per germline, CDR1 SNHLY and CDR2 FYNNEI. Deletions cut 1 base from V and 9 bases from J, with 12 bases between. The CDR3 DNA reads TGTGCCAGCAGTGAAGGACTGCCAACGGCCCAGTACTTC. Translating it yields CASSEGLPTAQYF.

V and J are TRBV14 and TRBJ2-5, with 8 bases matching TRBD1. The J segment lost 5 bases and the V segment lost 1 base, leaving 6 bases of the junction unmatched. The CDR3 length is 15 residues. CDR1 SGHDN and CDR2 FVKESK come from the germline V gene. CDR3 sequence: CASSQAAGGWETQYF. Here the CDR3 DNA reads TGTGCCAGCAGCCAAGCGGCAGGGGGCTGGGAGACCCAGTACTTC.

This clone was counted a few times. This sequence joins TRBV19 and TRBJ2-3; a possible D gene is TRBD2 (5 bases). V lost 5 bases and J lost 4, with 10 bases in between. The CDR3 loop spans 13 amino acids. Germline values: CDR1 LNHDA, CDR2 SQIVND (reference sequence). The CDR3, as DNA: TGTGCCAGTAGTGAGGGTGGTTCAGATACGCAGTATTTT. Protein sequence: CASSEGGSDTQYF.

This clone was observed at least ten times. For the CDR3, the DNA is TGTGCCAGCAGCTCGACGGACAGAGGGGCCGGGGAGCTGTTTTTT. The encoded protein is CASSSTDRGAGELFF. The genes are TRBV7-3 and TRBJ2-2; possible D gene TRBD1, 6 bases. The CDR3 sequence is 15 residues long. CDR1 SGHTA and CDR2 FQGTGA come from the germline V gene. Trimming stripped 4 bases from V and 6 bases from J, with 15 bases between.

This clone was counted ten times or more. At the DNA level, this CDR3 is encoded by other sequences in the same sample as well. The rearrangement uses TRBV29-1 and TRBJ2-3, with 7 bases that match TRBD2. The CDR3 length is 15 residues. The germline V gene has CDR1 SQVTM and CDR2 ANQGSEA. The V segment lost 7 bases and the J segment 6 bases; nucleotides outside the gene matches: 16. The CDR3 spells CSASLHGREWDTQYF. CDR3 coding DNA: TGCAGCGCCTCCCTCCACGGGCGGGAGTGGGATACGCAGTATTTT.

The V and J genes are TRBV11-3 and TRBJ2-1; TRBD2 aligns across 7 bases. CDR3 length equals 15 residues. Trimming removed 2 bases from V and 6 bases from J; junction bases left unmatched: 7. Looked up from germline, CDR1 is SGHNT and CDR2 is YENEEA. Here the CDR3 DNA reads TGTGCCAGCAGCTTATGGCGGGAGTATCTCAATGAGCAGTTCTTC. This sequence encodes CASSLWREYLNEQFF.

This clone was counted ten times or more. For the CDR3, the DNA is TGCAGTGCTAGAAGGGGAGGGGGGATCTATGGCTACACCTTC. Translation: CSARRGGGIYGYTF. The V gene is TRBV20-1, the J gene TRBJ1-2, with a tentative D call TRBD1 (6 bases). CDR1 DFQATT and CDR2 SNEGSKA come from the germline V gene (reference sequence). This CDR3 region has 14 residues. Between the trimmed V and J ends, which lost 2 bases and 4 bases, there was a span of 14 bases.

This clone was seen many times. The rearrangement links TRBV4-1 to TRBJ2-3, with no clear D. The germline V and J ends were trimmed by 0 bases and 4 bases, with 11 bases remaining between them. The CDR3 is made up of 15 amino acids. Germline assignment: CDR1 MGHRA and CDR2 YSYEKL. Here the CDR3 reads CASSQDLGLPDTQYF. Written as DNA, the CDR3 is TGCGCCAGCAGCCAAGATTTGGGCCTACCAGATACGCAGTATTTT.

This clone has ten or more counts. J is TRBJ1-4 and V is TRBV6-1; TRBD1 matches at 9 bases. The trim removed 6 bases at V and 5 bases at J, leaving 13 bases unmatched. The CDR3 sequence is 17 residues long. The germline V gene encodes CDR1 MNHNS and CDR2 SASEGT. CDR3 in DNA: TGTGCCAGCAGCCACCTGACAGGACAGGGGAGGAATGAAAAACTGTTTTTT. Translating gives CASSHLTGQGRNEKLFF.

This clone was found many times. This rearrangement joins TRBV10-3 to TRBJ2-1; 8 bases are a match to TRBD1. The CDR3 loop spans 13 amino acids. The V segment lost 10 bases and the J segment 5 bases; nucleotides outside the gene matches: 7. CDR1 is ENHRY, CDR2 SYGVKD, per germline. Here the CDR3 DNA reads TGTGCCACCGAAATACAGGGGGACAATGAGCAGTTCTTC. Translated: CATEIQGDNEQFF.

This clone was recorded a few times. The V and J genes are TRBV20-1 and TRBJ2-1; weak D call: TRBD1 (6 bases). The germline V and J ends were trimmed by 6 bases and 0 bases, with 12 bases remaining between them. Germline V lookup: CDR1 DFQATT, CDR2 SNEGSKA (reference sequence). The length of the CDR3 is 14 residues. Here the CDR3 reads CSAPGTISYNEQFF. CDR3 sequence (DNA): TGCAGTGCCCCTGGGACAATCTCCTACAATGAGCAGTTCTTC.

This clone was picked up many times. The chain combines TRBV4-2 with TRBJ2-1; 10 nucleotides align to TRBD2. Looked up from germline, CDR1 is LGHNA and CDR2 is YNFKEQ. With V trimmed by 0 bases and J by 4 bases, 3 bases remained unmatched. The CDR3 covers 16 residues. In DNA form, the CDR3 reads TGTGCCAGCAGCCAAGAAGCTAGCGGGGGATACAATGAGCAGTTCTTC. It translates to CASSQEASGGYNEQFF.

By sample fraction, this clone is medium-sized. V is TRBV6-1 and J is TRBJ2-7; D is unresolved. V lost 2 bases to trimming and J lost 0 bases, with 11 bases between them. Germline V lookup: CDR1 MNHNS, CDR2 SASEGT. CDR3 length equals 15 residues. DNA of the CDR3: TGTGCCAGCAGTGAAAGAGCCGCCAGCTCCTACGAGCAGTACTTC. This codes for CASSERAASSYEQYF.

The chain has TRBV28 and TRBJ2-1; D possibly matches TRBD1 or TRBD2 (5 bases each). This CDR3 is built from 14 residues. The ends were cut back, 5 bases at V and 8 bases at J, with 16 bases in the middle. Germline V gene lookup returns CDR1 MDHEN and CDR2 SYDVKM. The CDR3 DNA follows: TGTGCCAGCAGTCTTCTAGCTCGGGGCTATGAGCAGTTCTTC. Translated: CASSLLARGYEQFF.

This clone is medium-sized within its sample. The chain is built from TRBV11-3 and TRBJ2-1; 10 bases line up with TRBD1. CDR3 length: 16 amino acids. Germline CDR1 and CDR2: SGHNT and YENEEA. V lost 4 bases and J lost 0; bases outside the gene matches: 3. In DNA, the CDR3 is TGTGCCAGCAGCTCCCGGGACAGGGGCTCCTACAATGAGCAGTTCTTC. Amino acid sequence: CASSSRDRGSYNEQFF.

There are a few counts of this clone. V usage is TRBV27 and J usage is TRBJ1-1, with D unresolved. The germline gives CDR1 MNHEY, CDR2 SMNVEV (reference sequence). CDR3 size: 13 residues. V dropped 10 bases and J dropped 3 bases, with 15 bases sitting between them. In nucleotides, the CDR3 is TGTGCCATTAGTTTCGGTGGATACACTGAAGCTTTCTTT. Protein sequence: CAISFGGYTEAFF.

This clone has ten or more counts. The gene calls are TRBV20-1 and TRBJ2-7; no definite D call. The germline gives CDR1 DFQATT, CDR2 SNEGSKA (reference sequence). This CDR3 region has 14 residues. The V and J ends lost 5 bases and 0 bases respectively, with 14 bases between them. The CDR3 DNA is TGCAGTGCTGCAAGCCTAGGGCTCTCCTACGAGCAGTACTTC. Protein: CSAASLGLSYEQYF.

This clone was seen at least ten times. This CDR3 reads CASSQDVAGAYNEQFF. The CDR3 coding sequence is TGCGCCAGCAGCCAAGATGTAGCGGGAGCCTACAATGAGCAGTTCTTC. The rearrangement joins TRBV4-1 to TRBJ2-1; TRBD2 matches at 9 bases. The V segment lost 0 bases and the J segment 2 bases; nucleotides outside the gene matches: 2. Germline V lookup: CDR1 MGHRA, CDR2 YSYEKL. This CDR3 has 16 amino acids.

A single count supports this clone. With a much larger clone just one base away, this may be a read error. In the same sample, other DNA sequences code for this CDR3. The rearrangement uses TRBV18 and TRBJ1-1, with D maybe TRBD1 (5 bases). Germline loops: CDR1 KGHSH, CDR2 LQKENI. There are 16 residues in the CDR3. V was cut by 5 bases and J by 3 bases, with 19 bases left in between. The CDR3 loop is CASSARQGERDTEAFF. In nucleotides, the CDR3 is TGTGCCAGCTCAGCTAGGCAGGGCGAGAGAGACACTGAAGCTTTCTTT.